The clone carrying this T cell receptor beta chain occurred a few times. From RNA transcripts, TCR beta CDR3 regions were amplified. The primer set for the first-round RT-PCR of the TCR CDR3 was HTBI. MiXCR was run by TCRdb on the multiplex PCR reads, yielding one entry per CDR3 protein. The sample lists about half a million distinct CDR3 sequences, about 16% occurring once. The CDR3 length is 13 residues. V was cut by 3 bases and J by 1 base, with 6 bases left in between. These data come from a study of T cells in Graves' hyperthyroidism and ophthalmopathy. The source of this sequence is a woman under 40 with Graves' ophthalmopathy. The sequencing sample was made of blood. V is TRBV12-3 or TRBV12-4 and J is TRBJ1-2; no clear D. The CDR3 spells CASSFPYNYGYTF. The CDR3 DNA reads as TGTGCCAGCAGTTTCCCCTATAACTATGGCTACACCTTC.